This T cell receptor beta chain was retrieved from a study of a mutant IDH1 vaccine in newly diagnosed glioma. In the study overall: All eight of the vaccinations patients received fell in weeks 1, 3, 5, 7, 11, 15, 19 and 23. Earlier therapy was either radiotherapy, temozolomide, or both, and most got both. Beginning 4-6 weeks after radiotherapy alone, or with temozolomide cycles, vaccination took place.

In the case of this clone: Its antigen is not identified.

Noted time point: week 5, during vaccination. Every vaccine dose comprised 300 ug of mutant IDH1 20-mer peptide plus topical imiquimod. V lost 4 bases, J lost 6 bases, and 25 bases lay in between. The CDR3 is 17 residues long. The germline gives CDR1 LNHDA, CDR2 SQIVND (reference sequence). Here immunoSEQ multiplex PCR was the method, and the copy in TCRdb shows in-frame clones only, minus some. The table shows 45,000 to 70,000 clones, with approximately 82% occurring only once. Study-wide findings and caveats: Among all patients, vaccine-induced immune responses occurred in approximately 93%.

The sequences come from PBMCs, collected from a glioma patient whose treatment included an IDH1 peptide vaccine. This clonotype was obtained from a man aged 25 to 45 with glioma. V gene TRBV19 combines with J gene TRBJ2-7, with a possible D match to TRBD2 (6 bases). CDR3 coding DNA: TGTGCCAGTAGTACCAAGGAGGGGACTTCTCCGGCCAGCGAGCAGTACTTC. As protein: CASSTKEGTSPASEQYF.